This TCR beta chain was recovered during a study of blood T cell repertoires in COVID-19. This clone was detected once. V dropped 0 bases and J dropped 4 bases, with 18 bases sitting between them. Germline V gene lookup returns CDR1 SGHDN and CDR2 FVKESK. The CDR3 extends over 17 amino acids. Using immunoSEQ multiplex PCR, the repertoire was profiled, and TCRdb retains in-frame clones only, with some absent. Among some 64,000 clones, around 77% were seen once, and the ten largest hold roughly 22%. The receptor comes from an older man with active or convalescent COVID-19. The chain has TRBV14 and TRBJ2-5; TRBD2 is a possible D gene (6 bases). The sequenced sample consisted of peripheral blood. CDR3 DNA sequence: TGTGCCAGCAGCCAAGAGGGGGTAGCGGTGGGCCGAGAGACCCAGTACTTC. Residues: CASSQEGVAVGRETQYF. Supplemented by reference TRBV14 and TRBJ2-5, the full variable domain reads EAGVTQFPSHSVIEKGQTVTLRCDPISGHDNLYWYRRVMGKEIKFLLHFVKESKQDESGMPNNRFLAERTGGTYSTLKVQPAELEDSGVYFCASSQEGVAVGRETQYFGPGTRLLVL.